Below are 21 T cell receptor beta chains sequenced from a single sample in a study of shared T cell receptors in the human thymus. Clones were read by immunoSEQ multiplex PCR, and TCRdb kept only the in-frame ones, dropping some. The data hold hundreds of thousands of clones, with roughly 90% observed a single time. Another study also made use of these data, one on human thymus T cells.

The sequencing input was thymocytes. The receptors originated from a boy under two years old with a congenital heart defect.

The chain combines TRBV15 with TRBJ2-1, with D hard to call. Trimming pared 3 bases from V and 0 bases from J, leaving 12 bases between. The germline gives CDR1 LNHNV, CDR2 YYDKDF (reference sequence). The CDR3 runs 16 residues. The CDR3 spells CATSRLNSSSYNEQFF. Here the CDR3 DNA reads TGTGCCACCAGCAGGTTGAATAGCAGCTCCTACAATGAGCAGTTCTTC. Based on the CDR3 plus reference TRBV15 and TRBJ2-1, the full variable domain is DAMVIQNPRYQVTQFGKPVTLSCSQTLNHNVMYWYQQKSSQAPKLLFHYYDKDFNNEADTPDNFQSRRPNTSFCFLDIRSPGLGDTAMYLCATSRLNSSSYNEQFFGPGTRLTVL.

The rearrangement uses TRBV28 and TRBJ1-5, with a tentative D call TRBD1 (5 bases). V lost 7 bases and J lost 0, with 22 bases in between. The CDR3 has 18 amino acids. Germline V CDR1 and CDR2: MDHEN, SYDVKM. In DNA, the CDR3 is TGTGCCAGCAACCCATCCCAGGGCAACCCTTATAGCAATCAGCCCCAGCATTTT. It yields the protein CASNPSQGNPYSNQPQHF.

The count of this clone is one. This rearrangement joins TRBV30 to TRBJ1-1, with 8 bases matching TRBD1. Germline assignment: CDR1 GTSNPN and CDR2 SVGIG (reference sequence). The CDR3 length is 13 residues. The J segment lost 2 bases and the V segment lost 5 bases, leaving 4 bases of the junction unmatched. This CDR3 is CAWRDRPNTEAFF. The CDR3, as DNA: TGTGCCTGGCGGGACAGGCCCAACACTGAAGCTTTCTTT. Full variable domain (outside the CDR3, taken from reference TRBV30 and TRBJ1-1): SQTIHQWPATLVQPVGSPLSLECTVEGTSNPNLYWYRQAAGRGLQLLFYSVGIGQISSEVPQNLSASRPQDRQFILSSKKLLLSDSGFYLCAWRDRPNTEAFFGQGTRLTVV.

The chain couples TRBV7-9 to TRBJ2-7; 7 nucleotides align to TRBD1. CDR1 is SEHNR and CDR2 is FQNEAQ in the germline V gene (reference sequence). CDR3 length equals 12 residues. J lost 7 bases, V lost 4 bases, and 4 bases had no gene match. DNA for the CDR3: TGTGCCAGCAGCTCGGACAGGCAGGAGCAGTACTTC. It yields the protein CASSSDRQEQYF.

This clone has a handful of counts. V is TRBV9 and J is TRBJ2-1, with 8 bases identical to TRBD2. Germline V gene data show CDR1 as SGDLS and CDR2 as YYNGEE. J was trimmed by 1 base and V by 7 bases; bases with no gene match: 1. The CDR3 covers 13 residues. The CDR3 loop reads CASREGSYNEQFF. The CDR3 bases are TGTGCCAGCCGGGAGGGGTCCTACAATGAGCAGTTCTTC.

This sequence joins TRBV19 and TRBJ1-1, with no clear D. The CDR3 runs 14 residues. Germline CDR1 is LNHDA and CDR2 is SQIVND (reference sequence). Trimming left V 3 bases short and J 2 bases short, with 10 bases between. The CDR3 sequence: CASSIRVPNTEAFF. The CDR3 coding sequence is TGTGCCAGTAGTATCCGGGTACCAAACACTGAAGCTTTCTTT.

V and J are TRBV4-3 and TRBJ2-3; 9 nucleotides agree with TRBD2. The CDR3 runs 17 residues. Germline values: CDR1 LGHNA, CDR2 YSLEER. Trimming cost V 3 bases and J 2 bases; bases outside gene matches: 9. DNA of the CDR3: TGCGCCAGCAGCCAGAGTCGGGCTAGCGGGAACACAGATACGCAGTATTTT. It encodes CASSQSRASGNTDTQYF.

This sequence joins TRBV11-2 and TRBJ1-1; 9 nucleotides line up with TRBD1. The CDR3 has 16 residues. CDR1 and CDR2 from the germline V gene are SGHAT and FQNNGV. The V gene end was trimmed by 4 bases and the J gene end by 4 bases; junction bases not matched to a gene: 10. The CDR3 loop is CASSSSRDRVVTEAFF. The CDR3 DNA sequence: TGTGCCAGCAGCTCGTCCCGGGACAGGGTGGTCACTGAAGCTTTCTTT.

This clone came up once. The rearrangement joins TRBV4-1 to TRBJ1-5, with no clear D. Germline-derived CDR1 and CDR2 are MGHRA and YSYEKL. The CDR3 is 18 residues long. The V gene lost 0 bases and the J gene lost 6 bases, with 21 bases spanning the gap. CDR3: CASSQDPLAGRSGQPQHF. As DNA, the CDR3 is TGCGCCAGCAGCCAAGATCCCCTCGCGGGCAGGTCAGGTCAGCCCCAGCATTTT.

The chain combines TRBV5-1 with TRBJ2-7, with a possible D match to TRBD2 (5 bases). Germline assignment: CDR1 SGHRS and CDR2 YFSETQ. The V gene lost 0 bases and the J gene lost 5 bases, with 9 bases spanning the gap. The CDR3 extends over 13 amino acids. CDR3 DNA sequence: TGCGCCAGCAGCTTGGGCGGGTTCCACGAGCAGTACTTC. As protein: CASSLGGFHEQYF.

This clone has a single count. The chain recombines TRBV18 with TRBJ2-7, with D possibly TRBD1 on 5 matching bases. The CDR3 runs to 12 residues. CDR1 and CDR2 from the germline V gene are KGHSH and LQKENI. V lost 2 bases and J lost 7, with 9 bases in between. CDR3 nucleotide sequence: TGTGCCAGCTCACCAAAGGGGAAGGAGCAGTACTTC. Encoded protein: CASSPKGKEQYF.

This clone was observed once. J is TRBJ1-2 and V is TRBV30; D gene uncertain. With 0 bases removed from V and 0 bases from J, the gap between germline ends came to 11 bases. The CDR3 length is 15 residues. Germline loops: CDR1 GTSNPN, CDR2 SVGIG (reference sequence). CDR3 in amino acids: CAWSVLPRSNYGYTF. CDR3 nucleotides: TGTGCCTGGAGTGTACTTCCCAGGTCTAACTATGGCTACACCTTC. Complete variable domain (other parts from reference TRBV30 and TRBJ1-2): SQTIHQWPATLVQPVGSPLSLECTVEGTSNPNLYWYRQAAGRGLQLLFYSVGIGQISSEVPQNLSASRPQDRQFILSSKKLLLSDSGFYLCAWSVLPRSNYGYTFGSGTRLTVV.

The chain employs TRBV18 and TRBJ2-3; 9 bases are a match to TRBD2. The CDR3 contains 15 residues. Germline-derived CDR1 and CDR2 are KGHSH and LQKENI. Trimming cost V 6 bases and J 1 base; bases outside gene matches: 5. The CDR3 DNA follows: TGTGCCAGCTCGTTAAGACTAGCGGGCACAGATACGCAGTATTTT. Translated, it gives CASSLRLAGTDTQYF.

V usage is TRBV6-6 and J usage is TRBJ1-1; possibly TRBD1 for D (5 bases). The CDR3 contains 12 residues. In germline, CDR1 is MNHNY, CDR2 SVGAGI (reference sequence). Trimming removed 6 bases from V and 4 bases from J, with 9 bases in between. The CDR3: CASSRQFTEAFF. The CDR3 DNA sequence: TGTGCCAGCAGCCGACAGTTCACTGAAGCTTTCTTT.

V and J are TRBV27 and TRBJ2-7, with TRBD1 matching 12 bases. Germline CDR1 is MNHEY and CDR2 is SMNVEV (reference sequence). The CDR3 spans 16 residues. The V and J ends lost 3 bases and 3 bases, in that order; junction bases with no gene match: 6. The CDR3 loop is CASSFTGQGAHYEQYF. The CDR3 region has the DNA TGTGCCAGCAGTTTCACGGGACAGGGGGCCCACTACGAGCAGTACTTC.

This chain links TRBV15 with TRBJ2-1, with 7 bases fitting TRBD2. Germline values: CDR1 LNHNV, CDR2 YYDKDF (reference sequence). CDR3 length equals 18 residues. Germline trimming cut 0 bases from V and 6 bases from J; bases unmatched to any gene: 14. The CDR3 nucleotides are TGTGCCACCAGCAGAGAGATGGAGAGGGAGGGCCGAAGCAATGAGCAGTTCTTC. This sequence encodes CATSREMEREGRSNEQFF.

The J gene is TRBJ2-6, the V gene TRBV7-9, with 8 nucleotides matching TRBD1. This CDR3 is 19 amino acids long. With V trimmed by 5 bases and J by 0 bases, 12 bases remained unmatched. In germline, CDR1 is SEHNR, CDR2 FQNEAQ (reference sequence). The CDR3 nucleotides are TGTGCCAGCAGCGAGAGGCTTCCGACAGGGGACTCTGGGGCCAACGTCCTGACTTTC. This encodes CASSERLPTGDSGANVLTF. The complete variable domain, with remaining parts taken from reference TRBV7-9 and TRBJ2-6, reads DTGVSQNPRHKITKRGQNVTFRCDPISEHNRLYWYRQTLGQGPEFLTYFQNEAQLEKSRLLSDRFSAERPKGSFSTLEIQRTEQGDSAMYLCASSERLPTGDSGANVLTFGAGSRLTVL.

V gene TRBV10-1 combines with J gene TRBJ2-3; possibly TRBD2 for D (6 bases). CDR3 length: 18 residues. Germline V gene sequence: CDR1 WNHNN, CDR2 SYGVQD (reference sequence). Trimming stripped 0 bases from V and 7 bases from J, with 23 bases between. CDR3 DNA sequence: TGCGCCAGCAGTGAGTCGAGGAGGGGCGGGACCCCCAGAAATACGCAGTATTTT. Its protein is CASSESRRGGTPRNTQYF.

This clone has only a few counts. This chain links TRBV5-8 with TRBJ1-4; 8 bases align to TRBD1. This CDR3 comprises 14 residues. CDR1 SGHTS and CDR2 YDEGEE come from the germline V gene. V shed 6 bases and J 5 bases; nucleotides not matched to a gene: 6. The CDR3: CASNLRTGNEKLFF. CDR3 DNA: TGTGCCAGCAATCTTAGGACAGGGAATGAAAAACTGTTTTTT. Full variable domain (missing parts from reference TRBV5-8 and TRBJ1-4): EAGVTQSPTHLIKTRGQQATLRCSPISGHTSVYWYQQALGLGLQFLLWYDEGEERNRGNFPPRFSGRQFPNYSSELNVNALELEDSALYLCASNLRTGNEKLFFGSGTQLSVL.

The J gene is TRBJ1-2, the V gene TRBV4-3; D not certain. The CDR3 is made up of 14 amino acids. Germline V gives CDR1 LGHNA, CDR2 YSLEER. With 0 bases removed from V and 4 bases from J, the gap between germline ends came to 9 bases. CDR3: CASSQDPPSYGYTF. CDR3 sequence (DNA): TGCGCCAGCAGCCAAGACCCCCCTTCCTATGGCTACACCTTC.

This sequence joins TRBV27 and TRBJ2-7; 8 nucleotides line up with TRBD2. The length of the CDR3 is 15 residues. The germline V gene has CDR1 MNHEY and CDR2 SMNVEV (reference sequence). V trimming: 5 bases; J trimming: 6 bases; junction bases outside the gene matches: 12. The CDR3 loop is CASSIPGLGCSEQYF. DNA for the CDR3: TGTGCCAGCAGTATACCGGGACTAGGTTGTTCCGAGCAGTACTTC.